This TCR beta chain was sequenced during a study of T cell changes during pregnancy in multiple sclerosis. Clones were sequenced by immunoSEQ multiplex PCR, and TCRdb holds only the in-frame ones, with some missing. This sample has around 44,000 clones; almost 95% occur once, and the top ten carry about 1.5%. The CDR3 is made up of 16 amino acids. Germline V gives CDR1 SGHTA, CDR2 FQGNSA. V was pared by 5 bases and J by 2 bases, with 7 bases of the junction left unmatched. This clone was recorded only once. V and J are TRBV7-2 and TRBJ2-1, with 9 nucleotides matching TRBD1. The sequence came from a female donor with multiple sclerosis, enrolled in a pregnancy study. Source material: peripheral blood. The CDR3 reads CASSPPGTGPYNEQFF. The DNA for the CDR3 is TGTGCCAGCAGCCCACCCGGGACAGGGCCCTACAATGAGCAGTTCTTC.